This TCR beta chain was captured by sequencing in a study of T cell repertoires in cytomegalovirus infection. Study in general: CMV infection together with matching HLA type was indicated by public TCR beta signatures. General observations from the study: Clonotype analysis showed dominance of the ex vivo response by HLA-C-restricted CMV-specific TCR beta clonotypes. Cumulative frequency (of public TCR beta family members) identified carriers of CMV plus the relevant HLA.

V was clipped by 5 bases and J by 5 bases; unmatched bases: 10. The CDR3 consists of 16 residues. Each CDR3 protein is one row after TCRdb ran MiXCR on the reads. The sample holds almost 550,000 distinct CDR3 sequences, about 15% seen once. There are many counts of this clonotype. What it binds is not known. The chain has TRBV12-3 or TRBV12-4 and TRBJ2-1; 9 nucleotides agree with TRBD2. Input material: CD8+ T cells from PBMCs. The TCR was taken from a human donor in good health (CMV status not recorded). Some clones in this sample may be carry-over from other donors' samples. The CDR3 DNA is TGTGCCAGCAGTCCCTCCGGGGGCGGGAGGGACAATGAGCAGTTCTTC. It translates to CASSPSGGGRDNEQFF.